This T cell receptor (beta chain) was recovered during a study of cytomegalovirus exposure and HLA in healthy donors. The CDR3 sequence is 12 residues long. The V and J ends lost 10 bases and 9 bases respectively, with 18 bases between them. Looked up from germline, CDR1 is SGHAT and CDR2 is FQNNGV. The PCR had 60 Vbeta and 13 Jbeta primers. Profiled with immunoSEQ multiplex PCR; TCRdb holds only in-frame clones, not every one. The table records 130,000 or so clones, around 77% of them present only once. Source material: PBMCs. The V and J genes are TRBV11-2 and TRBJ2-5; the D gene is possibly TRBD2 (5 bases). The receptor was isolated from a woman aged 60 to 75 in good health and CMV-seronegative. For the CDR3, the DNA is TGTGCCACCGAGCGGCCCGTTGGGTCCCAGTACTTC. Encoded protein: CATERPVGSQYF.